Here is one T cell receptor beta chain with its context. Given a far larger clone just one base away, this is likely a sequencing read error. The data were taken from a study of prognosis after radiotherapy for stage I lung cancer. Genomic DNA yielded TCR beta CDR3, amplified by two-round multiplex PCR. Primers specific to each TRBV and TRBJ gene drove first-round PCR. TCRdb re-called the multiplex PCR reads through MiXCR, storing one row per CDR3 protein. The table has some 56,000 distinct CDR3 sequences, about 26% seen once. The CDR3 runs 16 residues. Deletions cut 2 bases from V and 2 bases from J, with 10 bases between. The germline gives CDR1 MNHGY, CDR2 SVAAGI. With two time points in the design, 4.5 to 7 milliliters of peripheral blood were drawn at each one.

This rearrangement joins TRBV6-9 to TRBJ1-6; D is unresolved. Material: PBMCs, obtained before or after stereotactic body radiation therapy (not recorded which). The sequence came from a donor over 45 with non-small cell lung cancer. The DNA for the CDR3 is TGTGCCAGCAGTTATATGGGAGCTCCCTATAATTCACCCCTCCACTTT. This gives the protein CASSYMGAPYNSPLHF.